These 27 T cell receptor beta chains were all obtained from the same sample, sequenced in a study of blood T cell repertoires in COVID-19. Measured with immunoSEQ multiplex PCR; TCRdb has only the in-frame clones, and not every one. The sample lists roughly 280,000 clones; around four fifths were seen once. Sequencing was carried out using peripheral blood. Every receptor here comes from a man between 60 and 70 years old with acute or convalescent COVID-19.

J is TRBJ2-7 and V is TRBV6-2 or TRBV6-3; 8 bases are shared with TRBD2. V lost 3 bases, J lost 0 bases, and 10 bases stayed unmatched. This CDR3 comprises 17 residues. Germline V gene lookup returns CDR1 MNHEY and CDR2 SVGEGT. CDR3 residues: CASSYVFSGGLSYEQYF. As DNA, the CDR3 is TGTGCCAGCAGTTATGTTTTCAGCGGGGGACTCTCCTACGAGCAGTACTTC.

The V call is TRBV9, the J call TRBJ1-2; weak D call: TRBD1 (5 bases). The CDR3 contains 13 residues. The germline V gene encodes CDR1 SGDLS and CDR2 YYNGEE. V lost 0 bases, J lost 3 bases, and 6 bases lay in between. The CDR3 region is CASSVVGHYGYTF. CDR3 bases: TGTGCCAGCAGCGTAGTGGGGCACTATGGCTACACCTTC.

J is TRBJ1-2 and V is TRBV9, with a tentative D call TRBD1 (5 bases). The CDR3 has 16 residues. The V gene's germline CDR1 is SGDLS and CDR2 YYNGEE. The V end was cut by 3 bases, the J end by 2 bases, with 17 bases between. As DNA, the CDR3 is TGTGCCAGCAGCGCCTCTAAACAGGCTACAAACTATGGCTACACCTTC. It yields the protein CASSASKQATNYGYTF.

The V and J genes are TRBV19 and TRBJ2-2, with TRBD1 matching 7 bases. The CDR3 totals 17 residues. The V gene's germline CDR1 is LNHDA and CDR2 SQIVND (reference sequence). V lost 7 bases to trimming and J lost 0 bases; unmatched junction nucleotides: 11. The CDR3 loop reads CASNPLTGNANTGELFF. The CDR3, as DNA: TGTGCCAGTAACCCACTGACAGGGAACGCGAACACCGGGGAGCTGTTTTTT.

V usage is TRBV3-1 (or the pseudogene TRBV3-2) and J usage is TRBJ2-2; weak D call: TRBD1 (5 bases). Germline assignment: CDR1 LGHDT and CDR2 YNNKEL (reference sequence). The CDR3 is 16 residues long. V was clipped by 1 base and J by 1 base, with 10 bases between them. DNA of the CDR3: TGTGCCAGCAGCCAAGGGCATACAGGGAACACCGGGGAGCTGTTTTTT. This gives the protein CASSQGHTGNTGELFF.

This clone appeared once. The chain employs TRBV23-1 and TRBJ1-6; TRBD1 matches at 9 bases. TRBV23-1 qualifies as an ORF whose function is uncertain. J lost 10 bases, V lost 4 bases, and 14 bases had no gene match. The length of the CDR3 is 17 residues. Here the CDR3 reads CASSRDAGTGLKSPLHF. CDR3 nucleotides: TGCGCCAGCAGTCGAGACGCCGGGACAGGGCTAAAGTCACCCCTCCACTTT.

The rearrangement links TRBV9 to TRBJ2-1; 11 bases match TRBD2. CDR3 length equals 18 residues. Losses at the gene ends were 3 bases for V and 0 bases for J; bases not matched to a gene: 8. Germline V gene sequence: CDR1 SGDLS, CDR2 YYNGEE. The DNA for the CDR3 is TGTGCCAGCAGCGGCCGACTAGCGGGGCCCTCCTCCTACAATGAGCAGTTCTTC. Translated, it gives CASSGRLAGPSSYNEQFF.

The chain couples TRBV3-1 (or the pseudogene TRBV3-2) to TRBJ2-7; 14 positions match TRBD2. This CDR3 has 15 amino acids. The ends lost 5 bases at V and 5 bases at J; junction bases unmatched: 5. Germline CDR1 and CDR2: LGHDT and YNNKEL (reference sequence). CDR3 protein: CASSSGLAGGDEQYF. DNA of the CDR3: TGTGCCAGCAGCTCCGGACTAGCGGGGGGTGACGAGCAGTACTTC.

The genes are TRBV2 and TRBJ1-2, with D unclear. The V gene lost 4 bases and the J gene lost 4 bases, with 10 bases spanning the gap. This CDR3 comprises 13 residues. The germline V gene encodes CDR1 SNHLY and CDR2 FYNNEI. This CDR3 reads CASSVLAGYGYTF. CDR3 sequence (DNA): TGTGCCAGCAGTGTCTTGGCTGGCTATGGCTACACCTTC. Supplemented by reference TRBV2 and TRBJ1-2, the full variable domain reads EPEVTQTPSHQVTQMGQEVILRCVPISNHLYFYWYRQILGQKVEFLVSFYNNEISEKSEIFDDQFSVERPDGSNFTLKIRSTKLEDSAMYFCASSVLAGYGYTFGSGTRLTVV.

The chain combines TRBV29-1 with TRBJ2-1; 7 nucleotides line up with TRBD1. V gave up 1 base and J gave up 0 bases; unmatched junction bases: 9. The V gene's germline CDR1 is SQVTM and CDR2 ANQGSEA. The CDR3 is 17 amino acids. DNA for the CDR3: TGCAGCGTTGAAGCCATGACAGGGAGTAGCTCCTACAATGAGCAGTTCTTC. Its protein is CSVEAMTGSSSYNEQFF.

The chain combines TRBV28 with TRBJ1-1; 8 nucleotides match TRBD1. CDR3 length: 15 residues. Germline V gives CDR1 MDHEN, CDR2 SYDVKM. The ends lost 4 bases at V and 4 bases at J; junction bases unmatched: 8. The CDR3 reads CASSSYRGSGTEAFF. DNA of the CDR3: TGTGCCAGCAGTTCGTACAGGGGGTCCGGCACTGAAGCTTTCTTT.

The genes are TRBV5-3 and TRBJ1-2; D is ambiguous. TRBV5-3 is classed as an ORF, of uncertain function. Trimming took off 1 base at V and 7 bases at J, with 14 bases between the two ends. The CDR3 sequence is 14 residues long. This CDR3 is CARSLTRTERGYTF. The CDR3 bases are TGTGCCAGAAGCTTGACCAGAACCGAGCGTGGCTACACCTTC.

The J gene is TRBJ1-3, the V gene TRBV7-9; 7 positions agree with TRBD1. This CDR3 is built from 16 residues. Trimming cost V 6 bases and J 0 bases; bases outside gene matches: 8. Germline V lookup: CDR1 SEHNR, CDR2 FQNEAQ (reference sequence). CDR3 amino acids: CASRKGQPGSGNTIYF. For the CDR3, the DNA is TGTGCCAGCAGAAAGGGACAGCCAGGCTCTGGAAACACCATATATTTT.

CDR3 sequence (DNA): TGTGCCAGCAGTGTAGACAGCTACAATGAGCAGTTCTTC. Encoded protein: CASSVDSYNEQFF. The chain employs TRBV6-2 or TRBV6-3 and TRBJ2-1; tentative D call: TRBD1 (5 bases). The V end was cut by 5 bases, the J end by 3 bases, with 8 bases between. CDR3 length: 13 amino acids. Germline V lookup: CDR1 MNHEY, CDR2 SVGEGT.

This clone was seen a single time. The chain uses TRBV12-5 and TRBJ2-3, with D maybe TRBD1 (5 bases). This CDR3 has 13 residues. Germline CDR1 reads LGHNT; CDR2 reads FRNRAP. V lost 4 bases and J 4 bases, leaving 9 bases between the germline ends. Here the CDR3 reads CASGSAGPDTQYF. The CDR3 bases are TGTGCTAGTGGTTCCGCAGGGCCAGATACGCAGTATTTT.

Details on this clone: Other nucleotide sequences in the sample specify the same CDR3. The J gene is TRBJ2-7, the V gene TRBV12-3 or TRBV12-4; no clear D gene. V lost 3 bases, J lost 4 bases, and 4 bases lay in between. The CDR3 consists of 11 residues. The CDR3 DNA sequence: TGTGCCAGCAGTTTCGGTTACGAGCAGTACTTC. Amino acids: CASSFGYEQYF.

This sequence joins TRBV5-1 and TRBJ2-2; tentative D call: TRBD1 (6 bases). V gave up 4 bases and J gave up 6 bases, with 10 bases separating them. Germline CDR1 is SGHRS and CDR2 is YFSETQ. This CDR3 is 13 amino acids long. This CDR3 reads CASSEQGSGELFF. The CDR3, as DNA: TGCGCCAGCAGCGAACAGGGTTCCGGGGAGCTGTTTTTT.

This clone has only one observation. The chain is built from TRBV5-4 and TRBJ1-2; D call uncertain. Germline CDR1 is SGHNT and CDR2 is YYREEE (reference sequence). The length of the CDR3 is 14 residues. Trimming took 1 base from V and 5 from J, leaving 12 bases between them. The CDR3 sequence: CASSLSEGLYGYTF. The CDR3, as DNA: TGTGCCAGCAGCTTGTCGGAGGGCCTTTATGGCTACACCTTC.

The CDR3 DNA sequence: TGTGCCAGCAGCCGCTGGACTAGCGGGAGGGAAGAGACCCAGTACTTC. This gives the protein CASSRWTSGREETQYF. The chain is built from TRBV3-1 (or the pseudogene TRBV3-2) and TRBJ2-5; 15 nucleotides line up with TRBD2. CDR3 length equals 16 residues. The trim removed 4 bases at V and 3 bases at J, leaving 3 bases unmatched. The germline CDR1 and CDR2 sequences are LGHDT and YNNKEL (reference sequence).

The chain recombines TRBV6-1 with TRBJ2-3; 8 bases are a match to TRBD1. V trimming: 4 bases; J trimming: 3 bases; junction bases outside the gene matches: 12. Germline V CDR1 and CDR2: MNHNS, SASEGT. The CDR3 has 17 amino acids. CDR3 nucleotide sequence: TGTGCCAGCAGTGTCGCAGGGGGCGCGCGCGGAACAGATACGCAGTATTTT. Translating gives CASSVAGGARGTDTQYF.

This sequence joins TRBV24-1 and TRBJ2-2; possibly TRBD1 for D (6 bases). V dropped 7 bases and J dropped 0 bases, with 11 bases sitting between them. The CDR3 totals 15 residues. CDR1 is KGHDR, CDR2 SFDVKD, per germline. DNA of the CDR3: TGTGCCACCAGCCCACAGGGTTCGAACACCGGGGAGCTGTTTTTT. Protein: CATSPQGSNTGELFF.

V usage is TRBV6-5 and J usage is TRBJ2-6; weak D call: TRBD1 (6 bases). The germline V gene encodes CDR1 MNHEY and CDR2 SVGAGI. The CDR3 is made up of 15 amino acids. V was clipped by 6 bases and J by 1 base, with 10 bases between them. The CDR3 spells CASRRTASGANVLTF. The CDR3 region has the DNA TGTGCCAGCAGAAGGACAGCTTCTGGGGCCAACGTCCTGACTTTC.

The CDR3 loop reads CASTKTLQSSGANVLTF. CDR3 nucleotide sequence: TGTGCCAGCACCAAGACACTTCAGAGCTCTGGGGCCAACGTCCTGACTTTC. The chain is built from TRBV7-9 and TRBJ2-6, with D unclear. Trimming pared 7 bases from V and 0 bases from J, leaving 16 bases between. In germline, CDR1 is SEHNR, CDR2 FQNEAQ (reference sequence). The CDR3 has 17 residues.

The count of this clone is one. V is TRBV4-1 and J is TRBJ2-1, with unresolved D. V gave up 0 bases and J gave up 0 bases, with 6 bases separating them. The CDR3 covers 15 residues. Germline-derived CDR1 and CDR2 are MGHRA and YSYEKL. The CDR3 region has the DNA TGCGCCAGCAGCCAAGAACTTAGCTCCTACAATGAGCAGTTCTTC. Amino acids: CASSQELSSYNEQFF.

The chain is built from TRBV19 and TRBJ1-5; D perhaps matches TRBD1 (5 bases). Looked up from germline, CDR1 is LNHDA and CDR2 is SQIVND (reference sequence). Trimming left V 1 base short and J 10 bases short, with 20 bases between. This CDR3 comprises 16 residues. CDR3 nucleotides: TGTGCCAGTAGTATAGGATTGGAGAGGGAGGGGAAACCCCAGCATTTT. Its protein is CASSIGLEREGKPQHF.

V gene TRBV28 combines with J gene TRBJ2-5; TRBD2 aligns across 10 bases. This CDR3 is 16 amino acids long. V lost 5 bases and J lost 5; bases outside the gene matches: 11. Germline CDR1 is MDHEN and CDR2 is SYDVKM. The CDR3 DNA sequence: TGTGCCAGCAGTCAGGACCCAGCGGGAGGGATGGAGACCCAGTACTTC. It yields the protein CASSQDPAGGMETQYF.

The CDR3: CASSVDSGGRGDTQYF. In DNA form, the CDR3 reads TGTGCCAGCAGCGTAGATTCGGGGGGACGGGGAGATACGCAGTATTTT. The chain employs TRBV9 and TRBJ2-3; TRBD2 matches at 7 bases. CDR1 is SGDLS, CDR2 YYNGEE, per germline. The V and J ends lost 0 bases and 5 bases, in that order; junction bases with no gene match: 9. The CDR3 is 16 amino acids. Together with reference TRBV9 and TRBJ2-3, the CDR3 gives the full variable domain: DSGVTQTPKHLITATGQRVTLRCSPRSGDLSVYWYQQSLDQGLQFLIQYYNGEERAKGNILERFSAQQFPDLHSELNLSSLELGDSALYFCASSVDSGGRGDTQYFGPGTRLTVL.